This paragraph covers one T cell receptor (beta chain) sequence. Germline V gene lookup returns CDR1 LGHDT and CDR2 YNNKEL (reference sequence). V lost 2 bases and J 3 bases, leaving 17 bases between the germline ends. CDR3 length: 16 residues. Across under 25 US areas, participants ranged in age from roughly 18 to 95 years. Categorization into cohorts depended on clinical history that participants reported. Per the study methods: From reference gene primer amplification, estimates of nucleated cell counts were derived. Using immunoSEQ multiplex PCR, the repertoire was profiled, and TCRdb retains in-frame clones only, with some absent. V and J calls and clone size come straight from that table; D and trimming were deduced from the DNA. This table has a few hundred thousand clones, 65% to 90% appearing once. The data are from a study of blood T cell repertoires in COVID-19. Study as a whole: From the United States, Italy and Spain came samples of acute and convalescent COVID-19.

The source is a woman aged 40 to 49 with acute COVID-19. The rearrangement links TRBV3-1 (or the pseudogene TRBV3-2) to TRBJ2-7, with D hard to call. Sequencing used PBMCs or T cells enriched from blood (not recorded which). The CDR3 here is CASSQIVAAKGYEQYF. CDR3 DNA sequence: TGTGCCAGCAGCCAAATCGTGGCGGCTAAAGGCTACGAGCAGTACTTC.